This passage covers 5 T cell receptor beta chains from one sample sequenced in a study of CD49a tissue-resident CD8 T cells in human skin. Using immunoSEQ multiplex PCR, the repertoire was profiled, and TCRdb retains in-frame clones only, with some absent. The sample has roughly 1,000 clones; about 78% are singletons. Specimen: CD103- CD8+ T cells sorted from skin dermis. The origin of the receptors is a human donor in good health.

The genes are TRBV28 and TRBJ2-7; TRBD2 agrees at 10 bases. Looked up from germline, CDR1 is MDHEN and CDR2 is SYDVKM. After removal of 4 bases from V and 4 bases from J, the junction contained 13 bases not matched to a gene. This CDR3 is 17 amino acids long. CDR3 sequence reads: CASSSRPPGLALYEQYF. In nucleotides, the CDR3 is TGTGCCAGCAGTTCTAGACCCCCGGGACTAGCGCTGTACGAGCAGTACTTC.

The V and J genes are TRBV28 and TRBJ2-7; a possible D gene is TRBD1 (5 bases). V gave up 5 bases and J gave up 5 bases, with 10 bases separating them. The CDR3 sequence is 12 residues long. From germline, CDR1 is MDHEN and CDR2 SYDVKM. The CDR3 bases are TGTGCCAGCAGTGACAGCCCCCACGAGCAGTACGTC. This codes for CASSDSPHEQYV.

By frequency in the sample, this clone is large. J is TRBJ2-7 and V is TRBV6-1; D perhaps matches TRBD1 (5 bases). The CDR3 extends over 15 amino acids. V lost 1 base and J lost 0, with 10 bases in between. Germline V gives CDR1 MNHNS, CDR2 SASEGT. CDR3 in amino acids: CASSEGPDSSYEQYF. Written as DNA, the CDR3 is TGTGCCAGCAGTGAAGGGCCAGACAGCTCCTACGAGCAGTACTTC.

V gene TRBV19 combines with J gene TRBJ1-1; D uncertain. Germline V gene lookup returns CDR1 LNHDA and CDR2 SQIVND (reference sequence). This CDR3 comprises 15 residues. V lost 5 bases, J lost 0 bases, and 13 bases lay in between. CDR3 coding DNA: TGTGCCAGTAGTGATTCCGGGGTCCTGAACACTGAAGCTTTCTTT. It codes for CASSDSGVLNTEAFF.

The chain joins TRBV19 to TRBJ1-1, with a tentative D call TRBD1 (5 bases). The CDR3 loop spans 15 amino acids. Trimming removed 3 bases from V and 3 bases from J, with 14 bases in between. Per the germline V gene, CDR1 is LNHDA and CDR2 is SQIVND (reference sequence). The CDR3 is CASSMGDFGDTEAFF. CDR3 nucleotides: TGTGCCAGTAGTATGGGGGACTTCGGGGACACTGAAGCTTTCTTT.